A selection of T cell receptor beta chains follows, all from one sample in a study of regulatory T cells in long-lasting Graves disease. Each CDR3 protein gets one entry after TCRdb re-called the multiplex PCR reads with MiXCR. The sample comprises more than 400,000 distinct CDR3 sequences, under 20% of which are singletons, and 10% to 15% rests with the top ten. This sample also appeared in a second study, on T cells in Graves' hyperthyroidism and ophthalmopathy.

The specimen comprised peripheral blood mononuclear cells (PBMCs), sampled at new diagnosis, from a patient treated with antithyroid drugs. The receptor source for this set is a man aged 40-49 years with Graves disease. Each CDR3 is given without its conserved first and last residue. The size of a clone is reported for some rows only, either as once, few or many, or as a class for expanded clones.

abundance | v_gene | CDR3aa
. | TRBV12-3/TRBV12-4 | ANSTSGRTNEKLF
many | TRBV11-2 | ASRRPGLDYGYT
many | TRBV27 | ASSLSRVGWDEQF
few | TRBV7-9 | ASSLVEAF
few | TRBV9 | ASSVAKSGQGSQDTQY
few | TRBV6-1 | ASKVANQPQH
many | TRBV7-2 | ASSLGPGARDTQY
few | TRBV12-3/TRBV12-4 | ASRTSGSHSEQF
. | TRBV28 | ASSSGQVGTGELF
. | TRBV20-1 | SARDPITSLGDNEQF
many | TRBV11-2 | ASSPSGIQSSYEQY
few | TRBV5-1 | ASSWQGNTEAF
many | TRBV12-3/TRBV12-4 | ASSLGGGTGNNEQF
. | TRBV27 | ASSPPGLVAETQY
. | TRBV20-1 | SAVEGLALADTQY
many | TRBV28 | ASSSPVGLEGTDTQY
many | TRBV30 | AWTGASRDTQY
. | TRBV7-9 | ASSLDPGFHTDTQY
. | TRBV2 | ASSLQGTLAKNIQY
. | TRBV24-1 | ATSDFGREGTGELF
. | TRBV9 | ASSVAAGREETQY
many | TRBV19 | ASSIEGDPSTDTQY
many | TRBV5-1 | ASSLAGASPQY
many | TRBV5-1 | ASSFDRYTDTQY
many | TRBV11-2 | ASSVRPGQEETQY
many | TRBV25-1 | ASSDSRTFSYNEQF
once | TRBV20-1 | SARDRDSPFEETQY